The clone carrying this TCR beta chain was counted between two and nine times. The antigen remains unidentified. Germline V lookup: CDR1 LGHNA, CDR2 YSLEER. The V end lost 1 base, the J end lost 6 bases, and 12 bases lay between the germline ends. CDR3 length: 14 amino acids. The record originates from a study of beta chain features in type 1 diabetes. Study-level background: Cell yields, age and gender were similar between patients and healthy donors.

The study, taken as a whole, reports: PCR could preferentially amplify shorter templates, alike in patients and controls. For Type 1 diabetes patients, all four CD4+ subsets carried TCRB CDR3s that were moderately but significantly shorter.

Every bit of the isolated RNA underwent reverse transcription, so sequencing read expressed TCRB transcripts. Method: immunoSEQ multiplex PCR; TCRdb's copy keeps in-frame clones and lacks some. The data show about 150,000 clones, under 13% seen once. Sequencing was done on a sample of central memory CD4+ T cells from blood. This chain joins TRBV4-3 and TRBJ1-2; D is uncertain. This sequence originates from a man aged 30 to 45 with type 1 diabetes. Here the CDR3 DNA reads TGCGCCAGCAGCCAAGTTAGCAGAACAAATGGCTACACCTTC. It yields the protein CASSQVSRTNGYTF.